The T cell receptor (beta chain) under discussion was sequenced for a study of CD8 T cells in Susac syndrome. An amount of RNA that ranged from about 0.45 to 1 ug was reverse transcribed with random hexamers. MiXCR, applied by TCRdb to the immunoSEQ multiplex PCR reads, yields one record per CDR3 protein. The sample comprises about 430,000 distinct CDR3 sequences, more than 80% of which are singletons, and 0.09% to 0.15% rests with the top ten. V was clipped by 4 bases and J by 3 bases; unmatched bases: 7. The germline CDR1 and CDR2 sequences are SGHNT and YYREEE (reference sequence). This CDR3 is 15 amino acids long.

The sample comprised CD8+ T cells from PBMCs. This clonotype was obtained from a human donor with multiple sclerosis. The genes are TRBV5-4 and TRBJ1-1; TRBD1 matches 9 bases. The DNA for the CDR3 is TGTGCCAGCAGCACGGGGACAGGGAGGCACACTGAAGCTTTCTTT. It yields the protein CASSTGTGRHTEAFF.